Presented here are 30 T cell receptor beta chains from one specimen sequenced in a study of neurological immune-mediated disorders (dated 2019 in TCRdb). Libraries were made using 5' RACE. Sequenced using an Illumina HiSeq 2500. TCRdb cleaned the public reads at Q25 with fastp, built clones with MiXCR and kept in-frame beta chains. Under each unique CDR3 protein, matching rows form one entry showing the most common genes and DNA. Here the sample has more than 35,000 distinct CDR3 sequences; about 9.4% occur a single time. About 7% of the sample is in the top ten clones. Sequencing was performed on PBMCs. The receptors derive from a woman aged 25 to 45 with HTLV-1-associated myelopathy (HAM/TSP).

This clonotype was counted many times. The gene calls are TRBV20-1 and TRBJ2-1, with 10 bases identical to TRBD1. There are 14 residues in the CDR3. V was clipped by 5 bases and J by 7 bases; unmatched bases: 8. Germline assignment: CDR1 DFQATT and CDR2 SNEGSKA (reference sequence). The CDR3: CSAHRGQGFNEQFF. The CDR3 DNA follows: TGCAGTGCTCATAGGGGACAGGGGTTTAATGAGCAGTTCTTC.

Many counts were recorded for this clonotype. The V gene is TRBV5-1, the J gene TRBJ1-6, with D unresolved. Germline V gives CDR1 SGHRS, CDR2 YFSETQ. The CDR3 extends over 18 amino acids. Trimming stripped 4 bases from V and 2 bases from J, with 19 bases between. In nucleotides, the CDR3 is TGCGCCAGCAGCCTGGCTGTTCTCGGCGACGCCTATAATTCACCCCTCCACTTT. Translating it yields CASSLAVLGDAYNSPLHF.

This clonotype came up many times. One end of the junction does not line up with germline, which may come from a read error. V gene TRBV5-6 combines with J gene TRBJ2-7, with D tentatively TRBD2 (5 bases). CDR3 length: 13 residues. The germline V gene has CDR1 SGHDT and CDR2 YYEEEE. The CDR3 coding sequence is TGTGCCAACAGCGACGCCCGGGGCTACGAGCAGTACTTC. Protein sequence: CANSDARGYEQYF.

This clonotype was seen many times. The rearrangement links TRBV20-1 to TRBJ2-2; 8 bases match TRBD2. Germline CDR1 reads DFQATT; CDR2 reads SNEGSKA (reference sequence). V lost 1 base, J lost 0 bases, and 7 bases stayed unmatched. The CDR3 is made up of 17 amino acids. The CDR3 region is CSARVAAGAANTGELFF. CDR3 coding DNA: TGCAGTGCTAGAGTGGCAGCGGGGGCCGCGAACACCGGGGAGCTGTTTTTT.

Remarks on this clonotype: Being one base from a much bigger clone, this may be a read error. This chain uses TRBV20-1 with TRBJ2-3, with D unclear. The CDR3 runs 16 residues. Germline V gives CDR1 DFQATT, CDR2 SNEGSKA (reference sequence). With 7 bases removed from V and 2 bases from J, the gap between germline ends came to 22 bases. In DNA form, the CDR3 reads TGCAGTGTCAGATACGAGGCAGCCGCTATCACAGATACGCAGTATTTT. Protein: CSVRYEAAAITDTQYF.

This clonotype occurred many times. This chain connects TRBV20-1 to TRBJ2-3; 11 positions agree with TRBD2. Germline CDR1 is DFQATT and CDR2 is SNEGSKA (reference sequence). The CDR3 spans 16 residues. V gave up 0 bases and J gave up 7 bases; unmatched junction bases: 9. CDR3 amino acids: CSARDGGSGGANTQYF. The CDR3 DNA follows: TGCAGTGCTAGAGACGGAGGTAGCGGGGGGGCAAATACGCAGTATTTT.

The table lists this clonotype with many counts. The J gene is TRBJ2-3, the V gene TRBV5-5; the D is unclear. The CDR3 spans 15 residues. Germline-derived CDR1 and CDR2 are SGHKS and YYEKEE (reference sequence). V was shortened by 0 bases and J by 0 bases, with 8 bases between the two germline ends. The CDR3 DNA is TGTGCCAGCAGCTTGGCTTTGCTCAGCACAGATACGCAGTATTTT. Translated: CASSLALLSTDTQYF. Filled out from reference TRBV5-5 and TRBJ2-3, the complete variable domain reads DAGVTQSPTHLIKTRGQQVTLRCSPISGHKSVSWYQQVLGQGPQFIFQYYEKEERGRGNFPDRFSARQFPNYSSELNVNALLLGDSALYLCASSLALLSTDTQYFGPGTRLTVL.

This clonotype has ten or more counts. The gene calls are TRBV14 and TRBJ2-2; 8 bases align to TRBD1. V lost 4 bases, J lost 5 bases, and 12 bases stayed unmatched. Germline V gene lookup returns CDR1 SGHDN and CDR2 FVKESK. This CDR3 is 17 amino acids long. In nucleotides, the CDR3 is TGTGCCAGCAGCCCGGTCTACCGGGACAGGAGAACCGGGGAGCTGTTTTTT. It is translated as CASSPVYRDRRTGELFF.

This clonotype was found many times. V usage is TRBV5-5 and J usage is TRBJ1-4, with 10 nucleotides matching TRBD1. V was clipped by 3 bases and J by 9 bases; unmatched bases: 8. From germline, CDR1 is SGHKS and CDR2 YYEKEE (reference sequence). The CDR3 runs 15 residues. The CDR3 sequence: CASSSYPGQGKKLFF. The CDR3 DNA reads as TGTGCCAGCAGCTCCTACCCGGGACAGGGGAAAAAACTGTTTTTT.

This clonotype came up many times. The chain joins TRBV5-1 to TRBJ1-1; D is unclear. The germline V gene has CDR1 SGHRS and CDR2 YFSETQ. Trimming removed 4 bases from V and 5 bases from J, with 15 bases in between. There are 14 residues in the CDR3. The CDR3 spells CASSPNWQNTEAFF. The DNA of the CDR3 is TGCGCCAGCAGCCCCAACTGGCAAAATACTGAAGCTTTCTTT.

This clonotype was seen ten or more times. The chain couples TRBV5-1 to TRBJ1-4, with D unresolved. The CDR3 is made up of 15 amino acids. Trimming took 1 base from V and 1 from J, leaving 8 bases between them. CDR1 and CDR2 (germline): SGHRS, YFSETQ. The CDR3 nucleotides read TGCGCCAGCAGCTTGCAACGGGGAACTAATGAAAAACTGTTTTTT. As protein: CASSLQRGTNEKLFF. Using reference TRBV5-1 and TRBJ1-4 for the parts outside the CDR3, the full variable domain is KAGVTQTPRYLIKTRGQQVTLSCSPISGHRSVSWYQQTPGQGLQFLFEYFSETQRNKGNFPGRFSGRQFSNSRSEMNVSTLELGDSALYLCASSLQRGTNEKLFFGSGTQLSVL.

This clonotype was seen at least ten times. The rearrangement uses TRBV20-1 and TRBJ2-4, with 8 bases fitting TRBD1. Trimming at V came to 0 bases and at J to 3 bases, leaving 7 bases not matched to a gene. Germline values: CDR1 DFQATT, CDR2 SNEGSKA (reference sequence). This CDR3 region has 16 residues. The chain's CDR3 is CSARDFRGQGKNIQYF. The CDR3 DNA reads TGCAGTGCTAGAGATTTCAGGGGGCAAGGCAAAAACATTCAGTACTTC.

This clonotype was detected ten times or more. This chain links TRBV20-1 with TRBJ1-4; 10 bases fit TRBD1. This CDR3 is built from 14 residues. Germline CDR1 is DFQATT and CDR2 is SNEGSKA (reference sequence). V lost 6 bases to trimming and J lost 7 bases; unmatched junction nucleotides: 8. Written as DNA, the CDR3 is TGCAGTGCCCCACCGACAGGGGGCGGTGAAAAACTGTTTTTT. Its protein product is CSAPPTGGGEKLFF.

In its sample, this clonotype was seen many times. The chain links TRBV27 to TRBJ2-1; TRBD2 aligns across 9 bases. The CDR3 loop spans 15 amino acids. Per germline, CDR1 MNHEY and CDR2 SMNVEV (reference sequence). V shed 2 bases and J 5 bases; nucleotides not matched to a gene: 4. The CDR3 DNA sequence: TGTGCCAGCAGTTTACGGCGGGGGGGAGACAATGAGCAGTTCTTC. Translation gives CASSLRRGGDNEQFF.

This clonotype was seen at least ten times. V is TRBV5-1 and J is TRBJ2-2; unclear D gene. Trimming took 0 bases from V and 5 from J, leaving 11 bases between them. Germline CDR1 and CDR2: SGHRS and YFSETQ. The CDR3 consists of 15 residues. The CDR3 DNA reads TGCGCCAGCAGCTTGGAGGGTCTAAGAACCGGGGAGCTGTTTTTT. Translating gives CASSLEGLRTGELFF.

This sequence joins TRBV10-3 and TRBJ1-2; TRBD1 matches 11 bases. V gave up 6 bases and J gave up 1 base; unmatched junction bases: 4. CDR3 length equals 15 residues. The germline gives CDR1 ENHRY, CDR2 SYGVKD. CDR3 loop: CAISAGTGGNYGYTF. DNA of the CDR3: TGTGCCATCAGCGCCGGGACAGGGGGTAACTATGGCTACACCTTC.

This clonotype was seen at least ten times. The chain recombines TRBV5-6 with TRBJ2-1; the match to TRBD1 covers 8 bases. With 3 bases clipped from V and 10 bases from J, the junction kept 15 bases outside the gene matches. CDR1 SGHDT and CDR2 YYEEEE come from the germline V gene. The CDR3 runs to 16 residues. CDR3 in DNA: TGTGCCAGCAGCTCGACAGGGGTCAGCAGGACATGGGAGCAGTTCTTC. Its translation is CASSSTGVSRTWEQFF.

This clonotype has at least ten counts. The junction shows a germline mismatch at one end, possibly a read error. The chain's CDR3 is CSARGSGAMNTEAFF. In DNA form, the CDR3 reads TGCAGTGCAAGAGGTTCAGGGGCTATGAACACTGAAGCTTTCTTT. The rearrangement links TRBV20-1 to TRBJ1-1; maybe TRBD1 (6 bases). The germline V gene has CDR1 DFQATT and CDR2 SNEGSKA (reference sequence). CDR3 length: 15 amino acids.

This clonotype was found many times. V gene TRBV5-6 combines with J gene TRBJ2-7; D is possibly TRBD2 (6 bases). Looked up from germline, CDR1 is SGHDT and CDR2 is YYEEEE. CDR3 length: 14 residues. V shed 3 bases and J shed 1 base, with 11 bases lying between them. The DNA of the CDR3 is TGTGCCAGCAGCTCGCGGGGCTCTTCCTACGAGCAGTACTTC. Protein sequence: CASSSRGSSYEQYF. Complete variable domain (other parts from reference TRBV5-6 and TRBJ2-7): DAGVTQSPTHLIKTRGQQVTLRCSPKSGHDTVSWYQQALGQGPQFIFQYYEEEERQRGNFPDRFSGHQFPNYSSELNVNALLLGDSALYLCASSSRGSSYEQYFGPGTRLTVT.

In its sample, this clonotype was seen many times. CDR3 DNA sequence: TGCAGTGCACGAGGGACAGGGGGCTGGACAGATACGCAGTATTTT. It codes for CSARGTGGWTDTQYF. The genes are TRBV20-1 and TRBJ2-3; 12 nucleotides align to TRBD1. The V gene's germline CDR1 is DFQATT and CDR2 SNEGSKA (reference sequence). Trimming cost V 6 bases and J 3 bases; bases outside gene matches: 7. The CDR3 contains 15 residues.

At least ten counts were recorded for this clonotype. The DNA of the CDR3 is TGTGCCACCAGCGCAGGTGCGGGGTTCTACGAGCAGTACTTC. Protein: CATSAGAGFYEQYF. The chain carries TRBV15 and TRBJ2-7, with D tentatively TRBD2 (6 bases). The CDR3 has 14 amino acids. The V and J ends lost 5 bases and 3 bases respectively, with 14 bases between them. Germline CDR1 is LNHNV and CDR2 is YYDKDF (reference sequence). Full variable domain (outside the CDR3, taken from reference TRBV15 and TRBJ2-7): DAMVIQNPRYQVTQFGKPVTLSCSQTLNHNVMYWYQQKSSQAPKLLFHYYDKDFNNEADTPDNFQSRRPNTSFCFLDIRSPGLGDTAMYLCATSAGAGFYEQYFGPGTRLTVT.

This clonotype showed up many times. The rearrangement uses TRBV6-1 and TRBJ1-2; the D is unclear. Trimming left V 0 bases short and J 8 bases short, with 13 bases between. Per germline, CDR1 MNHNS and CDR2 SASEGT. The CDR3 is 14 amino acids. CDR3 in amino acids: CASSEAFGEWGYTF. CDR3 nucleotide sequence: TGTGCCAGCAGTGAAGCCTTTGGGGAATGGGGCTACACCTTC.

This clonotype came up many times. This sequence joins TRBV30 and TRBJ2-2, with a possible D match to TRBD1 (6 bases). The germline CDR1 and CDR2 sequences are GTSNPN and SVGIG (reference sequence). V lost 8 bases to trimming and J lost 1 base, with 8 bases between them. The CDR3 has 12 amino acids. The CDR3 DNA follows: TGTGCCGTGGGACAGAACACCGGGGAGCTGTTTTTT. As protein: CAVGQNTGELFF.

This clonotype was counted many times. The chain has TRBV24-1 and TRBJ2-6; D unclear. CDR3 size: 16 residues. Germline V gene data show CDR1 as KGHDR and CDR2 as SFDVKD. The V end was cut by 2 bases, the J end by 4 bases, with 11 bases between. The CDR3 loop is CATSDSRTHGANVLTF. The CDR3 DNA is TGTGCCACCAGTGATTCTAGGACCCACGGGGCCAACGTCCTGACTTTC.

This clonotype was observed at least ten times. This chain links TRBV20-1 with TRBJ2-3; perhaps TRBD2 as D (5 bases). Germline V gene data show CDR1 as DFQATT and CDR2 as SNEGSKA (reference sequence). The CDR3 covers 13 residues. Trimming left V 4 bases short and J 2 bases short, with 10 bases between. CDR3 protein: CSATTGVTDTQYF. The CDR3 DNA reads TGCAGTGCTACTACCGGGGTCACAGATACGCAGTATTTT.

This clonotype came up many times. CDR3 protein: CASSLRWGTEAFF. CDR3 in DNA: TGCGCCAGCAGCTTGCGCTGGGGCACTGAAGCTTTCTTT. The chain combines TRBV5-1 with TRBJ1-1; D ambiguous. V lost 1 base, J lost 4 bases, and 8 bases lay in between. In germline, CDR1 is SGHRS, CDR2 YFSETQ. There are 13 residues in the CDR3.

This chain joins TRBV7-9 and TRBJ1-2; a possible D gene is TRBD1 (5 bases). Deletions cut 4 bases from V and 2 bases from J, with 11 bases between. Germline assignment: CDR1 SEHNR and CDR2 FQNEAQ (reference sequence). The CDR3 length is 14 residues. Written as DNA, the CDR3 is TGTGCCAGCAGCTCCCCGGGACGGAACTATGGCTACACCTTC. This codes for CASSSPGRNYGYTF.

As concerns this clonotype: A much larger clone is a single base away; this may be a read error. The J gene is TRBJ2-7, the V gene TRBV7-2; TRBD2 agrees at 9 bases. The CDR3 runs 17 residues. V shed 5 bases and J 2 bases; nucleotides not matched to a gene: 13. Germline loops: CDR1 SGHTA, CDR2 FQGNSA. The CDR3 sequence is CASSPTRNGGGAYEQYF. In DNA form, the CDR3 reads TGTGCCAGCAGCCCCACCAGAAATGGCGGGGGGGCCTACGAGCAGTACTTC. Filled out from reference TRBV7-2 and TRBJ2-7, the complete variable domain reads GAGVSQSPSNKVTEKGKDVELRCDPISGHTALYWYRQSLGQGLEFLIYFQGNSAPDKSGLPSDRFSAERTGGSVSTLTIQRTQQEDSAVYLCASSPTRNGGGAYEQYFGPGTRLTVT.

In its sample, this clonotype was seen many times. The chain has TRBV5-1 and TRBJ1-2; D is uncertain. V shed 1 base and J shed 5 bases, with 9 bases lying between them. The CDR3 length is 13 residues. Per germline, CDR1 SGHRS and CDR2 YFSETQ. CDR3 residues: CASSLNGIYGYTF. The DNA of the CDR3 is TGCGCCAGCAGCTTGAACGGGATTTATGGCTACACCTTC.

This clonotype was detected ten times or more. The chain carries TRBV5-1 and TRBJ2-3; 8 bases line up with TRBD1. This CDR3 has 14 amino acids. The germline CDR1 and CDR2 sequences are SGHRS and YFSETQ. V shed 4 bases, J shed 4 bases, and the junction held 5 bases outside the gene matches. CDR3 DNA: TGCGCCAGCAGCGTCGACAGGGGATCAGATACGCAGTATTTT. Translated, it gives CASSVDRGSDTQYF.